Detailed here is one TCR beta chain. As yet, its antigen is unknown. CDR3 size: 15 residues. Trimming cost V 4 bases and J 4 bases, with 17 bases left between them. The germline gives CDR1 SGHDT, CDR2 YYEEEE. This record comes from a study of graft-versus-host responses after intestinal transplantation. Study-wide context: For approximately three years after anti-thymocyte globulin induction, all recipients took tacrolimus and steroids.

The repertoire was sequenced with immunoSEQ multiplex PCR; TCRdb's copy has only in-frame clones and lacks some. This sample has more than 80,000 clones, with less than 90% found just once. The study, taken as a whole, reports: There were GvH clones found in recipient marrow, and some of them appeared first in ileum or blood. Patients who carried graft-donor T cell macrochimerism also had high graft-versus-host to host-versus-graft clonal ratios in their allografts.

The material sequenced was unstimulated CD4+ T cells sorted from spleen or lymph node cells, taken before intestinal transplant. The chain joins TRBV5-6 to TRBJ1-2; TRBD1 might be the D (5 bases). The receptor comes from a human donor who received an intestinal transplant. CDR3 in amino acids: CASSRSYRFLYGYTF. DNA of the CDR3: TGTGCCAGCAGCCGGAGCTACAGGTTTCTCTATGGCTACACCTTC.